The rows below give T cell receptor beta chains drawn from one sample of a study of control samples from healthy donors and cancer patients. The repertoire was sequenced with immunoSEQ multiplex PCR; TCRdb's copy has only in-frame clones and lacks some. The data contain 120,000 or so clones, approximately 92% of them singletons. The sample consisted of blood. The receptor set was obtained from a man between 18 and 29 years old in good health. The CDR3 runs from the conserved cysteine through the conserved F or W. Rows give clone size only sometimes, using once, few, many, or a class for an expanded clone.

v_gene: TRBV11-1
j_gene: TRBJ2-1
abundance: .
CDR3aa: CASGRRTSGRADEQFF

v_gene: TRBV11-2
j_gene: TRBJ1-6
abundance: .
CDR3aa: CASSLSHSNSPLHF

v_gene: TRBV7-9
j_gene: TRBJ2-3
abundance: .
CDR3aa: CAANWRDADTQYF

v_gene: TRBV5-5
j_gene: TRBJ2-7
abundance: .
CDR3aa: CASSWTGFKREQYF

v_gene: TRBV5-1
j_gene: TRBJ2-3
abundance: .
CDR3aa: CASSLERGKADTQYF

v_gene: TRBV7-3
j_gene: TRBJ2-1
abundance: .
CDR3aa: CASSRTLGNEQFF

v_gene: TRBV7-8
j_gene: TRBJ2-5
abundance: .
CDR3aa: CASSPSGFRETQYF

v_gene: TRBV5-6
j_gene: TRBJ1-4
abundance: .
CDR3aa: CASSRQGTEDYNEKLFF

v_gene: TRBV7-6
j_gene: TRBJ1-2
abundance: few
CDR3aa: CASSLGSGGVYGYTF

v_gene: TRBV7-8
j_gene: TRBJ2-5
abundance: .
CDR3aa: CASSSSGTKETQYF

v_gene: TRBV7-7
j_gene: TRBJ2-6
abundance: .
CDR3aa: CASSLGIGAGANVLTF

v_gene: TRBV4-2
j_gene: TRBJ2-2
abundance: many
CDR3aa: CASSQESTSGGAGGELFF

v_gene: TRBV27
j_gene: TRBJ2-5
abundance: .
CDR3aa: CASSPLPGTAQETQYF

v_gene: TRBV11-2
j_gene: TRBJ2-7
abundance: .
CDR3aa: CASSLGDRGRGRFEQYF

v_gene: TRBV9
j_gene: TRBJ2-7
abundance: .
CDR3aa: CASSVAGGRAYEQYF

v_gene: TRBV14
j_gene: TRBJ1-1
abundance: .
CDR3aa: CASSGIRNTEAFF

v_gene: TRBV6-4
j_gene: TRBJ2-1
abundance: few
CDR3aa: CASSDSSTGGNEQFF

v_gene: TRBV14
j_gene: TRBJ1-4
abundance: once
CDR3aa: CASSQGATTNEKLFF

v_gene: TRBV28
j_gene: TRBJ2-7
abundance: .
CDR3aa: CASSALRTGSSYEQYF

v_gene: TRBV11-2
j_gene: TRBJ2-1
abundance: .
CDR3aa: CASSFTPPNNEQFF

v_gene: TRBV7-8
j_gene: TRBJ2-3
abundance: .
CDR3aa: CASSLVGRSDTQYF

v_gene: TRBV28
j_gene: TRBJ2-3
abundance: .
CDR3aa: CASSLGGGTDTQYF

v_gene: TRBV6-5
j_gene: TRBJ2-3
abundance: .
CDR3aa: CASSIGTSGRIAQYF

v_gene: TRBV5-6
j_gene: TRBJ2-3
abundance: .
CDR3aa: CASSNPGLAGFLGPDTQYF

v_gene: TRBV7-8
j_gene: TRBJ1-2
abundance: .
CDR3aa: CASSRGDRSLYGYTF

v_gene: TRBV7-2
j_gene: TRBJ2-5
abundance: .
CDR3aa: CASSLDASGSGKETQYF

v_gene: TRBV2
j_gene: TRBJ2-1
abundance: .
CDR3aa: CASSGGLNSYNEQFF

v_gene: TRBV9
j_gene: TRBJ1-6
abundance: .
CDR3aa: CASSMRGGGDSPLHF

v_gene: TRBV6-5
j_gene: TRBJ1-1
abundance: .
CDR3aa: CASLLRGGGTEAFF

v_gene: TRBV21-1
j_gene: TRBJ1-4
abundance: .
CDR3aa: CASSKCTGPANEKLFF

v_gene: TRBV5-1
j_gene: TRBJ2-7
abundance: .
CDR3aa: CASSAPTNSYEQYF

v_gene: TRBV5-1
j_gene: TRBJ2-3
abundance: .
CDR3aa: CASSLIGTSSTDTQYF

v_gene: TRBV7-8
j_gene: TRBJ2-2
abundance: .
CDR3aa: CASSPVGGTGELFF

v_gene: TRBV28
j_gene: TRBJ2-2
abundance: .
CDR3aa: CASSRAGNTGELFF

v_gene: TRBV19
j_gene: TRBJ2-2
abundance: .
CDR3aa: CASSIGLAGAGELFF

v_gene: TRBV30
j_gene: TRBJ1-2
abundance: few
CDR3aa: CAWSSTGPNYGYTF

v_gene: TRBV7-2
j_gene: TRBJ2-5
abundance: .
CDR3aa: CASSFSETQYF

v_gene: TRBV6-4
j_gene: TRBJ2-5
abundance: .
CDR3aa: CASSDSKRGQETQYF

v_gene: TRBV9
j_gene: TRBJ2-1
abundance: few
CDR3aa: CASSVVGGAGEQFF

v_gene: TRBV6-1
j_gene: TRBJ1-1
abundance: many
CDR3aa: CASSEGPENTEAFF

v_gene: TRBV19
j_gene: TRBJ1-5
abundance: .
CDR3aa: CASSMGGSNQPQHF

v_gene: TRBV5-1
j_gene: TRBJ2-1
abundance: .
CDR3aa: CASSLPGRGNEQFF

v_gene: TRBV10-3
j_gene: TRBJ1-2
abundance: few
CDR3aa: CASQVGTEGYTF